A selection of T cell receptor beta chains follows, all from one sample in a study of blood T cell repertoires in COVID-19. This table comes from immunoSEQ multiplex PCR, and its TCRdb copy is limited to in-frame clones, with some not included. The sample lists tens of thousands of clones; roughly 73% were seen once. The sample consisted of peripheral blood. Every receptor here comes from a man aged 80 or over with acute or convalescent COVID-19. CDR3s include the opening cysteine and the closing phenylalanine or tryptophan. Fields, in order: V gene, D gene, J gene, clone size, CDR3 DNA, CDR3 protein. The D gene is left open where the match is weak. Rows give clone size only sometimes, using once, few, many, or a class for an expanded clone.

v_gene: TRBV5-4; d_gene: TRBD1; j_gene: TRBJ2-5; abundance: -; CDR3nt: TGTGCCAGCAGCTTGGAGGGGGCAGGGGAGACCCAGTACTTC; CDR3aa: CASSLEGAGETQYF
v_gene: TRBV7-9; d_gene: TRBD2; j_gene: TRBJ2-5; abundance: -; CDR3nt: TGTGCCAGCAGTTCCGGGACTAGCGGTCAAGAGACCCAGTACTTC; CDR3aa: CASSSGTSGQETQYF
v_gene: TRBV3-1/TRBV3-2; d_gene: -; j_gene: TRBJ1-6; abundance: -; CDR3nt: TGTGCCAGCAGCCAAGGAGGGAATGGTTCACCCCTCCACTTT; CDR3aa: CASSQGGNGSPLHF
v_gene: TRBV7-2; d_gene: -; j_gene: TRBJ1-5; abundance: -; CDR3nt: TGTGCCAGCAGCTCAGAGACAGGCAAGATAAATCAGCCCCAGCATTTT; CDR3aa: CASSSETGKINQPQHF
v_gene: TRBV6-2/TRBV6-3; d_gene: -; j_gene: TRBJ1-5; abundance: few; CDR3nt: TGTGCCAGCAGTCCCCGACAGGATTTTAGCAATCAGCCCCAGCATTTT; CDR3aa: CASSPRQDFSNQPQHF
v_gene: TRBV6-2/TRBV6-3; d_gene: -; j_gene: TRBJ1-1; abundance: -; CDR3nt: TGTGCCAGCAGTTACGAGGTCACAGGGAAGAAAGCTTTCTTT; CDR3aa: CASSYEVTGKKAFF
v_gene: TRBV4-3; d_gene: -; j_gene: TRBJ1-5; abundance: few; CDR3nt: TGCGCCAGCAGCCAAGATTCCGCCCACTACAGGGTGAGACAGCCCCAGCATTTT; CDR3aa: CASSQDSAHYRVRQPQHF
v_gene: TRBV20-1; d_gene: TRBD1; j_gene: TRBJ1-5; abundance: -; CDR3nt: TGCAGTGCTAGTCCCGGGACAGGATATAGCAATCAGCCCCAGCATTTT; CDR3aa: CSASPGTGYSNQPQHF
v_gene: TRBV7-9; d_gene: -; j_gene: TRBJ2-3; abundance: -; CDR3nt: TGTGCCAGCAGCCCCCGACTAGGAGGGAATAGAGATACGCAGTATTTT; CDR3aa: CASSPRLGGNRDTQYF
v_gene: TRBV7-8; d_gene: TRBD2; j_gene: TRBJ2-3; abundance: -; CDR3nt: TGTGCCAGCAAGCGGGGGGCTGGAGATACGCAGTATTTT; CDR3aa: CASKRGAGDTQYF
v_gene: TRBV28; d_gene: TRBD2; j_gene: TRBJ2-7; abundance: -; CDR3nt: TGTGCCAGCAGCCACCTGACTAGCGGCTACGAGCAGTACTTC; CDR3aa: CASSHLTSGYEQYF
v_gene: TRBV27; d_gene: TRBD1; j_gene: TRBJ1-1; abundance: -; CDR3nt: TGTGCCAGCAGTGGGACAGGGCGTAGGAACACTGAAGCTTTCTTT; CDR3aa: CASSGTGRRNTEAFF
v_gene: TRBV4-3; d_gene: TRBD2; j_gene: TRBJ2-5; abundance: once; CDR3nt: TGCGCCAGCAGCCAGTTACTAGCGGGAAAAGAGACCCAGTACTTC; CDR3aa: CASSQLLAGKETQYF
v_gene: TRBV19; d_gene: -; j_gene: TRBJ1-6; abundance: -; CDR3nt: TGTGCCAGTAGCTCCACGGCTGGGCGTAGAAATTCACCCCTCCACTTT; CDR3aa: CASSSTAGRRNSPLHF
v_gene: TRBV27; d_gene: -; j_gene: TRBJ2-2; abundance: -; CDR3nt: TGTGCCAGCAGTTGGGCAGGGGAGGGCACCGGGGAGCTGTTTTTT; CDR3aa: CASSWAGEGTGELFF
v_gene: TRBV10-3; d_gene: TRBD2; j_gene: TRBJ2-5; abundance: -; CDR3nt: TGTGCCATCAGTGAGGGAGTAGCGGGAGGGCTAGGGACCCAGTACTTC; CDR3aa: CAISEGVAGGLGTQYF
v_gene: TRBV7-8; d_gene: -; j_gene: TRBJ1-4; abundance: -; CDR3nt: TGTGCCAGCAGCTTAATAAGGGGGACTAATGAAAAACTGTTTTTT; CDR3aa: CASSLIRGTNEKLFF
v_gene: TRBV30; d_gene: TRBD2; j_gene: TRBJ2-1; abundance: -; CDR3nt: TGTGCCTTCGGGAGGGCCGTACGGAATGAGCAGTTCTTC; CDR3aa: CAFGRAVRNEQFF
v_gene: TRBV5-4; d_gene: -; j_gene: TRBJ1-1; abundance: -; CDR3nt: TGTGCCAGCAGCTTGGCCGAAGGATTCCGGGGAACTGAAGCTTTCTTT; CDR3aa: CASSLAEGFRGTEAFF
v_gene: TRBV7-2; d_gene: TRBD2; j_gene: TRBJ2-1; abundance: -; CDR3nt: TGTGCCAGCAGCTTAATACCCGGGACTAGCGGGTTCAATGAGCAGTTCTTC; CDR3aa: CASSLIPGTSGFNEQFF
v_gene: TRBV2; d_gene: -; j_gene: TRBJ2-5; abundance: -; CDR3nt: TGTGCCAGCAGGGCGGGGCGCCTCGAGACCCAGTACTTC; CDR3aa: CASRAGRLETQYF
v_gene: TRBV5-5; d_gene: TRBD1; j_gene: TRBJ1-3; abundance: -; CDR3nt: TGTGCCAGCAGCCTGGACAGGGGAGCCCCTGGAAACACCATATATTTT; CDR3aa: CASSLDRGAPGNTIYF
v_gene: TRBV10-2; d_gene: -; j_gene: TRBJ1-5; abundance: -; CDR3nt: TGCGCCAGCGGGGGAGGGATGGGACTTTATCAGCCCCAGCATTTT; CDR3aa: CASGGGMGLYQPQHF
v_gene: TRBV30; d_gene: -; j_gene: TRBJ1-1; abundance: -; CDR3nt: TGTGCCTGGAGTGTACTTGGGACAAAAAACACTGAAGCTTTCTTT; CDR3aa: CAWSVLGTKNTEAFF
v_gene: TRBV6-1; d_gene: -; j_gene: TRBJ2-7; abundance: few; CDR3nt: TGTGCCAGCAGTGAAGCGGCGGAGTACGAGCAGTACTTC; CDR3aa: CASSEAAEYEQYF
v_gene: TRBV6-5; d_gene: TRBD2; j_gene: TRBJ2-7; abundance: -; CDR3nt: TGTGCCAGCAGTTCCTATAGCGGGAGGGCCTACGAGCAGTACTTC; CDR3aa: CASSSYSGRAYEQYF
v_gene: TRBV10-1; d_gene: TRBD1; j_gene: TRBJ2-7; abundance: few; CDR3nt: TGCGCCAGCAGTAGGGACAGGGGATCGTACGAGCAGTACTTC; CDR3aa: CASSRDRGSYEQYF
v_gene: TRBV11-2; d_gene: TRBD2; j_gene: TRBJ2-7; abundance: few; CDR3nt: TGTGCCAGCAGCTTAGCCCCTAGCGGGGACTACGAGCAGTACTTC; CDR3aa: CASSLAPSGDYEQYF
v_gene: TRBV28; d_gene: -; j_gene: TRBJ2-1; abundance: -; CDR3nt: TGTGCCAGCAGCCACCCGGGCAGGGCCTCAGGTGATGAGCAGTTCTTC; CDR3aa: CASSHPGRASGDEQFF
v_gene: TRBV9; d_gene: -; j_gene: TRBJ2-3; abundance: -; CDR3nt: TGTGCCAGCAGCCCGGGACAAATAGGGGATACGCAGTATTTT; CDR3aa: CASSPGQIGDTQYF
v_gene: TRBV5-4; d_gene: TRBD1; j_gene: TRBJ2-7; abundance: -; CDR3nt: TGTGCCAGCAGCATAGGGACAGGGTCGCACGAGCAGTACTTC; CDR3aa: CASSIGTGSHEQYF
v_gene: TRBV3-1/TRBV3-2; d_gene: -; j_gene: TRBJ2-7; abundance: -; CDR3nt: TGTGCCAGCAGCCAGGGGGCAGGGGGGTCTCGGGAGCAGTACTTC; CDR3aa: CASSQGAGGSREQYF
v_gene: TRBV5-6; d_gene: TRBD2; j_gene: TRBJ2-3; abundance: -; CDR3nt: TGTGCCAGCAGATTTTTGACTAGCGAGCCGTATTTT; CDR3aa: CASRFLTSEPYF
v_gene: TRBV5-6; d_gene: -; j_gene: TRBJ1-1; abundance: few; CDR3nt: TGTGCCAGCAGCCGAGGAACCTACACTGAAGCTTTCTTT; CDR3aa: CASSRGTYTEAFF
v_gene: TRBV6-5; d_gene: -; j_gene: TRBJ1-1; abundance: -; CDR3nt: TGTGCCAGCAGTCTGTCGGTCACTGAAGCTTTCTTT; CDR3aa: CASSLSVTEAFF
v_gene: TRBV19; d_gene: TRBD2; j_gene: TRBJ2-2; abundance: -; CDR3nt: TGTGCCAGTGACGGGAGGGCCGGCGGGGAGCTGTTTTTT; CDR3aa: CASDGRAGGELFF
v_gene: TRBV2; d_gene: TRBD2; j_gene: TRBJ2-3; abundance: -; CDR3nt: TGTGCCAGCAGTGCAGCGGGAGGGACAGATACGCAGTATTTT; CDR3aa: CASSAAGGTDTQYF
v_gene: TRBV18; d_gene: -; j_gene: TRBJ2-7; abundance: few; CDR3nt: TGTGCCAGCTCAGCGGGGGCGCAGACCTACGAGCAGTACTTC; CDR3aa: CASSAGAQTYEQYF
v_gene: TRBV6-5; d_gene: -; j_gene: TRBJ1-1; abundance: -; CDR3nt: TGTGCCAGCACTCCGGGTGGGTTCCCGGCTTATGAAGCTTTCTTT; CDR3aa: CASTPGGFPAYEAFF
v_gene: TRBV5-6; d_gene: TRBD1; j_gene: TRBJ1-5; abundance: -; CDR3nt: TGTGCCAGCAGCCGGAGGGACAGGGGGCGCAGCAATCAGCCCCAGCATTTT; CDR3aa: CASSRRDRGRSNQPQHF
v_gene: TRBV24-1; d_gene: TRBD1; j_gene: TRBJ2-6; abundance: -; CDR3nt: TGTGCCACCAGTTCATCCGGGACAGCTTACTCTGGGGCCAACGTCCTGACTTTC; CDR3aa: CATSSSGTAYSGANVLTF
v_gene: TRBV18; d_gene: TRBD1; j_gene: TRBJ2-1; abundance: -; CDR3nt: TGTGCCAGCTCCCAGGGACAGGGTAGCAATGAGCAGTTCTTC; CDR3aa: CASSQGQGSNEQFF
v_gene: TRBV28; d_gene: -; j_gene: TRBJ1-6; abundance: -; CDR3nt: TGTGCCAGCAGTCGCGATGGGAGTACACCCCTCCACTTT; CDR3aa: CASSRDGSTPLHF
v_gene: TRBV7-9; d_gene: TRBD2; j_gene: TRBJ2-7; abundance: -; CDR3nt: TGTGCCAGCAGCTCAGGACCGGGACTATACTACGAGCAGTACTTC; CDR3aa: CASSSGPGLYYEQYF
v_gene: TRBV28; d_gene: TRBD1; j_gene: TRBJ2-1; abundance: -; CDR3nt: TGTGCCAGCAGTTTTTACAGGGGGGATGATTCTGCCTACAATGAGCAGTTCTTC; CDR3aa: CASSFYRGDDSAYNEQFF
v_gene: TRBV7-2; d_gene: TRBD2; j_gene: TRBJ2-3; abundance: -; CDR3nt: TGTGCCAGCAGCTTGGAAGCGGGAGGAACAGATACGCAGTATTTT; CDR3aa: CASSLEAGGTDTQYF
v_gene: TRBV2; d_gene: -; j_gene: TRBJ2-1; abundance: -; CDR3nt: TGTGCCAGCAGGCCCCACTTAGAGCAGTTCTTC; CDR3aa: CASRPHLEQFF
v_gene: TRBV3-1/TRBV3-2; d_gene: TRBD2; j_gene: TRBJ2-1; abundance: once; CDR3nt: TGTGCCAGCAGCCTAGGGACTAGCGGGAGGGGTCCCCCATTCAATGAGCAGTTCTTC; CDR3aa: CASSLGTSGRGPPFNEQFF
v_gene: TRBV6-1; d_gene: TRBD1; j_gene: TRBJ2-5; abundance: -; CDR3nt: TGTGCCAGCAGTGAATCGGGACAGGGATACCGGACCCAGTACTTC; CDR3aa: CASSESGQGYRTQYF
v_gene: TRBV28; d_gene: TRBD1; j_gene: TRBJ2-5; abundance: -; CDR3nt: TGTGCCAGCAGTTCAGGGGGATGGCAAGAGACCCAGTACTTC; CDR3aa: CASSSGGWQETQYF
v_gene: TRBV7-2; d_gene: TRBD2; j_gene: TRBJ2-1; abundance: once; CDR3nt: TGTGCCAGCAGCGATCCGGGACTAGCGGGAGTAGAGTTCTTC; CDR3aa: CASSDPGLAGVEFF
v_gene: TRBV7-8; d_gene: -; j_gene: TRBJ1-2; abundance: -; CDR3nt: TGTGCCAGCAGCTTGAGGACTACCGAGGGTGGCTACACCTTC; CDR3aa: CASSLRTTEGGYTF
v_gene: TRBV10-3; d_gene: TRBD2; j_gene: TRBJ2-7; abundance: -; CDR3nt: TGTGCCACTTCTAAGCGGGAGCAGACCTACGAGCAGTACTTC; CDR3aa: CATSKREQTYEQYF
v_gene: TRBV9; d_gene: TRBD2; j_gene: TRBJ2-2; abundance: -; CDR3nt: TGTGCCAGCAGCCTAGCGGGAGGGACCGGGGAGCTGTTTTTT; CDR3aa: CASSLAGGTGELFF
v_gene: TRBV30; d_gene: -; j_gene: TRBJ1-3; abundance: -; CDR3nt: TGTGCCTGGAAGAGGCAGAGCTCTGGAAACACCATATATTTT; CDR3aa: CAWKRQSSGNTIYF